Listed below are T cell receptor beta chains from one sample, sequenced in a study of T-cell reconstitution after alpha-beta-depleted transplantation in children. One entry per CDR3 protein results from TCRdb running MiXCR on the PCR reads. The repertoire holds roughly 420,000 distinct CDR3 sequences, roughly 16% seen once, with about 32% in the top ten. The material sequenced was PBMCs, mostly from graft donor cells, taken 360 days after TCRalphabeta/CD19-depleted stem cell transplant. Receptor source: a boy younger than two who had a stem cell transplant for Wiskott-Aldrich syndrome, so the T cells may come from the graft donor. The CDR3 runs from the conserved cysteine through the conserved F or W. D genes are given only for firm matches. Size is stated for part of the rows, as once, few or many counts, or as a class when the clone is expanded.

CDR3 protein,CDR3 DNA,J gene,D gene,V gene,clone size
CASSLRDKIYEQYF,TGCGCCAGCAGCCTACGGGACAAGATCTACGAGCAGTACTTC,TRBJ2-7,.,TRBV5-1,.
CASSALTGTSTDTQYF,TGTGCCAGCAGTGCCCTTACAGGGACGTCCACAGATACGCAGTATTTT,TRBJ2-3,.,TRBV6-1,.
CSARDLHYEAFF,TGCAGTGCTAGAGATCTGCACTACGAAGCTTTCTTT,TRBJ1-1,.,TRBV20-1,few
CASGVPLLRGAKGNTIYF,TGTGCTAGTGGTGTCCCACTCCTTCGAGGGGCGAAAGGAAACACCATATATTTT,TRBJ1-3,.,TRBV12-5,few
CASSPDLTVREQFF,TGTGCCAGCAGCCCAGACCTAACGGTCCGGGAGCAGTTCTTC,TRBJ2-1,.,TRBV2,many
CASSQDPQGDSPLHF,TGCGCCAGCAGCCAAGATCCACAGGGCGATTCACCCCTCCACTTT,TRBJ1-6,.,TRBV4-1,few
CASSPGHFTTNEKLFF,TGTGCCAGCAGCCCCGGGCACTTTACAACTAATGAAAAACTGTTTTTT,TRBJ1-4,.,TRBV7-9,few
CASSGTDSNQPQHF,TGTGCCAGCAGCGGTACAGATAGCAATCAGCCCCAGCATTTT,TRBJ1-5,.,TRBV2,few
CASSLGPSGSYGDTQYF,TGCGCCAGCAGCTTGGGGCCTAGCGGGAGTTATGGAGATACGCAGTATTTT,TRBJ2-3,TRBD2,TRBV5-1,.
CSAKRGGAGETQYF,TGCAGTGCTAAAAGAGGGGGGGCTGGAGAGACCCAGTACTTC,TRBJ2-5,.,TRBV20-1,.
CASSLAQGLRETQYF,TGTGCCAGCAGCTTAGCGCAGGGGCTGAGGGAGACCCAGTACTTC,TRBJ2-5,.,TRBV7-7,few